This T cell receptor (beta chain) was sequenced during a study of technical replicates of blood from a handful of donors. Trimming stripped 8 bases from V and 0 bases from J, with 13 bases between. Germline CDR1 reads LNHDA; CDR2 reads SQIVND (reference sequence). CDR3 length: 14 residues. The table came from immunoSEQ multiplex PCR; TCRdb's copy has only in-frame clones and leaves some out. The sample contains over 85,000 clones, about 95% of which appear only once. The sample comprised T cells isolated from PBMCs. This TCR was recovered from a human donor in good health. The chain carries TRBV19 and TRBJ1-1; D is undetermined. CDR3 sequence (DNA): TGTGCCAGTGGAACAGCGGGCATGAACACTGAAGCTTTCTTT. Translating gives CASGTAGMNTEAFF.